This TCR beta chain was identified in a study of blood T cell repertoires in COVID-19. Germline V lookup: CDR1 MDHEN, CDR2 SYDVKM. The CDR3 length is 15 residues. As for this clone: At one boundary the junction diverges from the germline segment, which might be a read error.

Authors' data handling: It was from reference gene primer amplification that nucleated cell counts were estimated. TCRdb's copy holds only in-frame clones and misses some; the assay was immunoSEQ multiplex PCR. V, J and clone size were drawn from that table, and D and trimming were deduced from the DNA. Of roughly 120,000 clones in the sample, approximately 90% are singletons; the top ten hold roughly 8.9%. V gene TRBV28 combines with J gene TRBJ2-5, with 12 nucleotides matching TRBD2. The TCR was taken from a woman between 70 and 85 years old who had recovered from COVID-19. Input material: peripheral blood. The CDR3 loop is CASSPSGREQGTQYF. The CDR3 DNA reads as TGTGCCAGCAGTCCTAGCGGGAGGGAACAAGGGACCCAGTACTTC.